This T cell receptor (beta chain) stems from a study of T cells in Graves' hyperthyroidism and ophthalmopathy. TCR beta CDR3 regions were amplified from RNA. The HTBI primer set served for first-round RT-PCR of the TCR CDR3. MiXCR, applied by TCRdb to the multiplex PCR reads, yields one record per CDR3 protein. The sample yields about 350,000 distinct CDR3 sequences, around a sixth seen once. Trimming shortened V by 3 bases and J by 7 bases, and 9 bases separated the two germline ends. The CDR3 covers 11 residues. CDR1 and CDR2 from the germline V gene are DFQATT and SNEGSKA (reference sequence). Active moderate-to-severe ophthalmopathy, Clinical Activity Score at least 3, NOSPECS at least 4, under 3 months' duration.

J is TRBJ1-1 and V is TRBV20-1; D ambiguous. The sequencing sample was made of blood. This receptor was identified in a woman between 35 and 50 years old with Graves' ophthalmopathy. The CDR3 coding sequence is TGCAGTGCTAGCAACGGGCATGAAGCTTTCTTT. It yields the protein CSASNGHEAFF.